The 31 T cell receptor beta chains given below trace back to one sample, sequenced in a study of T cell changes during pregnancy in multiple sclerosis. Some clones are missing from TCRdb's copy, which holds only in-frame ones; the method was immunoSEQ multiplex PCR. The table records more than 45,000 clones, 92% of them present only once. Source: CD4+ T cells from peripheral blood mononuclear cells, taken in the second trimester of pregnancy. The receptors originated from a female donor in good health, enrolled as a control in a pregnancy study.

V and J are TRBV5-1 and TRBJ1-5; 7 nucleotides line up with TRBD1. Trimming cost V 1 base and J 4 bases; bases outside gene matches: 5. Germline V gene data show CDR1 as SGHRS and CDR2 as YFSETQ. The CDR3 extends over 15 amino acids. CDR3 protein: CASSLSGQVNQPQHF. In DNA, the CDR3 is TGCGCCAGCAGCTTGTCCGGACAGGTAAATCAGCCCCAGCATTTT.

J is TRBJ1-5 and V is TRBV18; 7 bases map to TRBD1. Germline values: CDR1 KGHSH, CDR2 LQKENI. The ends lost 0 bases at V and 11 bases at J; junction bases unmatched: 4. The length of the CDR3 is 13 residues. The CDR3 loop reads CASSPPGTESQHF. CDR3 in DNA: TGTGCCAGCTCACCACCCGGGACAGAGTCCCAGCATTTT.

This chain links TRBV7-2 with TRBJ2-1; 9 positions match TRBD2. The CDR3 totals 17 residues. Germline V gene sequence: CDR1 SGHTA, CDR2 FQGNSA. J gave up 7 bases and V 1 base, and 11 bases lay outside the gene matches. The CDR3 region has the DNA TGTGCCAGCAGCTTAGACCCCGCGGGAGGGCCACGGAATGAGCAGTTCTTC. Translation gives CASSLDPAGGPRNEQFF. Complete variable domain (other parts from reference TRBV7-2 and TRBJ2-1): GAGVSQSPSNKVTEKGKDVELRCDPISGHTALYWYRQSLGQGLEFLIYFQGNSAPDKSGLPSDRFSAERTGGSVSTLTIQRTQQEDSAVYLCASSLDPAGGPRNEQFFGPGTRLTVL.

The rearrangement links TRBV28 to TRBJ2-5; TRBD1 matches at 10 bases. The CDR3 totals 16 residues. CDR1 and CDR2 from the germline V gene are MDHEN and SYDVKM. V was clipped by 6 bases and J by 5 bases; unmatched bases: 12. The CDR3 nucleotides read TGTGCCAGCAGCCAACCGGGACAGGGGCTGCGGGAGACCCAGTACTTC. The encoded protein is CASSQPGQGLRETQYF.

The chain recombines TRBV5-1 with TRBJ2-7, with D possibly matching TRBD2 (5 bases). Germline V CDR1 and CDR2: SGHRS, YFSETQ. V was clipped by 0 bases and J by 0 bases, with 16 bases between them. This CDR3 spans 17 amino acids. The CDR3, as DNA: TGCGCCAGCAGCTTGGTCCTCGACGGGGAGAGCTCCTACGAGCAGTACTTC. It yields the protein CASSLVLDGESSYEQYF.

V and J are TRBV6-1 and TRBJ1-5; D may be TRBD1 (6 bases). The length of the CDR3 is 15 residues. V was trimmed by 3 bases and J by 0 bases, leaving 9 bases between them. Per the germline V gene, CDR1 is MNHNS and CDR2 is SASEGT. The CDR3 DNA is TGTGCCAGCAGTGACAGGACAGATAGCAATCAGCCCCAGCATTTT. As protein: CASSDRTDSNQPQHF.

The genes are TRBV5-6 and TRBJ2-5, with D possibly TRBD1 on 5 matching bases. CDR1 SGHDT and CDR2 YYEEEE come from the germline V gene. V dropped 1 base and J dropped 7 bases, with 11 bases sitting between them. The CDR3 length is 13 residues. The CDR3, as DNA: TGTGCCAGCAGCTTGCGACAGCTTCGGACCCAGTACTTC. It encodes CASSLRQLRTQYF.

The gene calls are TRBV7-3 and TRBJ2-3; D might be TRBD1 (6 bases). CDR3 length: 13 residues. V lost 4 bases to trimming and J lost 11 bases, with 16 bases between them. Germline V gene sequence: CDR1 SGHTA, CDR2 FQGTGA. The CDR3 region is CASSSIGEQGQYF. The DNA of the CDR3 is TGTGCCAGCAGCTCGATCGGGGAACAGGGGCAGTATTTT.

In this sample, this clone turned up once. This sequence joins TRBV9 and TRBJ2-7; 9 bases map to TRBD2. CDR1 is SGDLS and CDR2 is YYNGEE in the germline V gene. The CDR3 runs 16 residues. The trim removed 3 bases at V and 4 bases at J, leaving 11 bases unmatched. CDR3 residues: CASSEAPISGSYEQYF. The CDR3 bases are TGTGCCAGCAGCGAGGCCCCGATTAGCGGGAGTTACGAGCAGTACTTC.

The chain couples TRBV9 to TRBJ2-1; TRBD2 aligns across 9 bases. V was clipped by 7 bases and J by 5 bases; unmatched bases: 13. This CDR3 has 16 amino acids. CDR1 is SGDLS, CDR2 YYNGEE, per germline. The CDR3 spells CASSAGGSGRNNEQFF. In DNA, the CDR3 is TGTGCCAGCTCCGCCGGAGGTAGCGGGAGAAACAATGAGCAGTTCTTC.

V usage is TRBV4-3 and J usage is TRBJ2-5, with TRBD2 identical over 10 bases. The V gene's germline CDR1 is LGHNA and CDR2 YSLEER. Losses at the gene ends were 2 bases for V and 5 bases for J; bases not matched to a gene: 8. This CDR3 region has 16 residues. The CDR3, as DNA: TGCGCCAGCAGCCAAACCTCTAGCGGGAGAGGTGAGACCCAGTACTTC. Amino acids: CASSQTSSGRGETQYF.

The chain joins TRBV5-1 to TRBJ1-4; TRBD1 matches at 7 bases. With V trimmed by 3 bases and J by 4 bases, 3 bases remained unmatched. CDR1 SGHRS and CDR2 YFSETQ come from the germline V gene. The CDR3 runs 14 residues. CDR3 bases: TGCGCCAGCAGCTCCCGGGACAGTAATGAAAAACTGTTTTTT. Translating gives CASSSRDSNEKLFF.

The gene calls are TRBV27 and TRBJ1-2; TRBD1 matches at 11 bases. The V segment lost 2 bases and the J segment 5 bases; nucleotides outside the gene matches: 7. This CDR3 is 16 amino acids long. Germline CDR1 MNHEY, CDR2 SMNVEV (reference sequence). CDR3 in amino acids: CASSLNGQGASYGYTF. The CDR3 coding sequence is TGTGCCAGCAGTTTAAACGGACAGGGGGCAAGTTATGGCTACACCTTC.

The chain couples TRBV5-5 to TRBJ2-5; no clear D. The V gene lost 1 base and the J gene lost 2 bases, with 12 bases spanning the gap. This CDR3 comprises 15 residues. Germline loops: CDR1 SGHKS, CDR2 YYEKEE (reference sequence). The chain's CDR3 is CASSLSWLVQETQYF. The CDR3 DNA sequence: TGTGCCAGCAGCTTGTCATGGCTCGTGCAAGAGACCCAGTACTTC.

The chain is built from TRBV6-5 and TRBJ2-7, with TRBD1 identical over 10 bases. The germline gives CDR1 MNHEY, CDR2 SVGAGI. The CDR3 has 13 amino acids. The trim removed 8 bases at V and 5 bases at J, leaving 6 bases unmatched. The CDR3 here is CASARDRGHEQYF. CDR3 coding DNA: TGTGCCAGCGCACGGGACAGGGGCCACGAGCAGTACTTC.

The chain employs TRBV28 and TRBJ1-1; TRBD1 matches at 7 bases. Trimming at V came to 5 bases and at J to 1 base, leaving 10 bases not matched to a gene. CDR3 length: 16 residues. The V gene's germline CDR1 is MDHEN and CDR2 SYDVKM. CDR3 region: CASSIPYRGQNTEAFF. The CDR3 DNA reads TGTGCCAGCAGTATACCATACAGGGGCCAGAACACTGAAGCTTTCTTT.

This chain connects TRBV5-6 to TRBJ1-4; 9 nucleotides match TRBD1. The CDR3 sequence is 12 residues long. Germline V gene sequence: CDR1 SGHDT, CDR2 YYEEEE. V was pared by 7 bases and J by 8 bases, with 3 bases of the junction left unmatched. Written as DNA, the CDR3 is TGTGCCAGCTCGGGACAGGGCGAAAAACTGTTTTTT. It translates to CASSGQGEKLFF.

The chain has TRBV19 and TRBJ2-5, with D possibly TRBD1 on 6 matching bases. The CDR3 runs 15 residues. CDR1 LNHDA and CDR2 SQIVND come from the germline V gene (reference sequence). V lost 5 bases, J lost 3 bases, and 16 bases lay in between. The CDR3 is CASSPSGTREETQYF. CDR3 bases: TGTGCCAGTAGTCCTAGTGGGACAAGGGAAGAGACCCAGTACTTC.

The rearrangement links TRBV5-4 to TRBJ1-2, with D tentatively TRBD1 (5 bases). Germline V gene sequence: CDR1 SGHNT, CDR2 YYREEE (reference sequence). Trimming pared 0 bases from V and 5 bases from J, leaving 14 bases between. The CDR3 is made up of 15 amino acids. The CDR3 DNA reads as TGTGCCAGCAGCTTGGAAGTAGAAGGGACTTATGGCTACACCTTC. Its protein product is CASSLEVEGTYGYTF.

This clone was counted a single time. The chain is built from TRBV5-1 and TRBJ2-1; tentatively, D is TRBD1 (5 bases). Germline CDR1 and CDR2: SGHRS and YFSETQ. This CDR3 region has 11 residues. The V and J ends lost 4 bases and 15 bases respectively, with 14 bases between them. CDR3 protein: CASSLSGSPFF. Here the CDR3 DNA reads TGCGCCAGCAGCCTGTCAGGGTCACCGTTCTTC.

The V call is TRBV27, the J call TRBJ2-7, with 11 bases that match TRBD2. The junction had 7 bases not matched to a gene; V was cut back by 2 bases and J by 7 bases. This CDR3 has 15 residues. CDR1 and CDR2 from the germline V gene are MNHEY and SMNVEV (reference sequence). This CDR3 reads CASSLRLAGFVEQYF. CDR3 DNA sequence: TGTGCCAGCAGTTTACGACTAGCGGGATTCGTAGAGCAGTACTTC.

V is TRBV9 and J is TRBJ1-3; 10 bases fit TRBD1. The CDR3 spans 15 residues. The V and J ends lost 6 bases and 2 bases, in that order; junction bases with no gene match: 5. The germline CDR1 and CDR2 sequences are SGDLS and YYNGEE. The CDR3, as DNA: TGTGCCAGCACGGGACAGGGGTTCCCTGGAAACACCATATATTTT. Translated, it gives CASTGQGFPGNTIYF.

This clone was counted between two and nine times. The gene calls are TRBV11-2 and TRBJ2-7, with D perhaps matching TRBD2 (5 bases). V lost 1 base, J lost 2 bases, and 9 bases lay in between. The CDR3 consists of 14 residues. Germline CDR1 is SGHAT and CDR2 is FQNNGV. The DNA for the CDR3 is TGTGCCAGCAGCTTAGTGCGGGCCCCCTACGAGCAGTACTTC. Encoded protein: CASSLVRAPYEQYF.

The V and J genes are TRBV14 and TRBJ1-5, with D hard to call. V was cut by 1 base and J by 7 bases, with 5 bases left in between. The CDR3 contains 12 residues. In germline, CDR1 is SGHDN, CDR2 FVKESK. The CDR3 sequence: CASSQGPQPQHF. CDR3 DNA: TGTGCCAGCAGCCAAGGGCCGCAGCCCCAGCATTTT.

This chain joins TRBV29-1 and TRBJ2-2; 13 nucleotides match TRBD2. Trimming removed 6 bases from V and 5 bases from J; junction bases left unmatched: 9. The CDR3 has 16 residues. CDR1 SQVTM and CDR2 ANQGSEA come from the germline V gene. The CDR3, as DNA: TGCAGCGTCGCTACTAGCGGGAGGGCCCGAACCGGGGAGCTGTTTTTT. It encodes CSVATSGRARTGELFF.

The rearrangement links TRBV11-3 to TRBJ1-1, with D perhaps matching TRBD1 (6 bases). The CDR3 sequence is 14 residues long. The V and J ends lost 2 bases and 1 base respectively, with 8 bases between them. Germline V gene lookup returns CDR1 SGHNT and CDR2 YENEEA. CDR3 DNA sequence: TGTGCCAGCAGCTTATCAGGGGAGAACACTGAAGCTTTCTTT. Amino acid sequence: CASSLSGENTEAFF.

CDR3 region: CASSHSKETQYF. The CDR3 DNA sequence: TGTGCCAGCAGTCACTCTAAAGAGACCCAGTACTTC. The chain has TRBV27 and TRBJ2-5; no clear D. The CDR3 is made up of 12 amino acids. The germline V gene has CDR1 MNHEY and CDR2 SMNVEV (reference sequence). V lost 5 bases and J 3 bases, leaving 7 bases between the germline ends.

This sequence joins TRBV19 and TRBJ1-5; possible D gene TRBD1, 6 bases. This CDR3 has 14 residues. Trimming took 7 bases from V and 1 from J, leaving 11 bases between them. From germline, CDR1 is LNHDA and CDR2 SQIVND (reference sequence). The CDR3 region has the DNA TGTGCCAGTATAGGGACAACCAGCAATCAGCCCCAGCATTTT. Translation gives CASIGTTSNQPQHF.

The V call is TRBV23-1, the J call TRBJ1-1; 9 bases are shared with TRBD1. TRBV23-1 is an ORF for which the function is uncertain. CDR3 size: 19 residues. V was pared by 0 bases and J by 3 bases, with 14 bases of the junction left unmatched. CDR3 in amino acids: CASSQSDTGTGTGHTEAFF. The DNA of the CDR3 is TGCGCCAGCAGTCAATCGGATACCGGGACAGGGACGGGTCACACTGAAGCTTTCTTT.

The J gene is TRBJ1-4, the V gene TRBV4-1; D not resolved. The CDR3 is 13 residues long. V gave up 1 base and J gave up 7 bases, with 7 bases separating them. CDR1 and CDR2 from the germline V gene are MGHRA and YSYEKL. CDR3 nucleotide sequence: TGCGCCAGCAGCCAAGCCCGGGGTGAAAAACTGTTTTTT. Translated, it gives CASSQARGEKLFF.

The chain recombines TRBV28 with TRBJ1-2, with D perhaps TRBD1 (6 bases). CDR3 length: 14 amino acids. Trimming pared 3 bases from V and 3 bases from J, leaving 11 bases between. Germline CDR1 is MDHEN and CDR2 is SYDVKM. The CDR3 DNA sequence: TGTGCCAGCAGTTTGAGGGACAAATACTATGGCTACACCTTC. Translation: CASSLRDKYYGYTF.